Given below is one T cell receptor (beta chain) in context. The antigen remains unidentified. This sample was included in a study of T cell responses to AZD1222 COVID-19 vaccine. General study results and limits: It should be noted that donors were predominantly white British and more often female, and clonal diversity was possibly underestimated. At 160-218 and 743-854, vaccine-associated CD4 TCRs were dominant, and they spanned spike.

This table comes from immunoSEQ multiplex PCR, and its TCRdb copy is limited to in-frame clones, with some not included. This sample has 250,000 to 300,000 clones, with 90% to 95% found just once. The source material was peripheral blood, sampled 28 days after the second AZD1222 dose. This TCR was sampled from an adult who received the AZD1222 COVID-19 vaccine.

The CDR3 DNA reads TGTGCCAGCAGCCAAGGGAGACAGGGGGGCGATGGCTACACCTTC. It specifies CASSQGRQGGDGYTF. The V gene is TRBV3-1 (or the pseudogene TRBV3-2), the J gene TRBJ1-2, with TRBD1 identical over 9 bases. There are 15 residues in the CDR3. V shed 1 base, J shed 6 bases, and the junction held 6 bases outside the gene matches. Germline CDR1 reads LGHDT; CDR2 reads YNNKEL (reference sequence).